Reported below is one T cell receptor (beta chain). Its antigen is as yet unknown. V trimming: 6 bases; J trimming: 1 base; junction bases outside the gene matches: 4. Germline V lookup: CDR1 MNHEY, CDR2 SVGAGI. This CDR3 spans 15 amino acids. The sample belongs to a study of T cell responses to AZD1222 COVID-19 vaccine. Findings and limits, study-wide: Reports indicate that nearly half of spike-specific TCRs are directed at unmutated variant regions. Across the whole spike, CD4 TCRs peaked at regions 160-218 and 743-854.

Measured with immunoSEQ multiplex PCR; TCRdb has only the in-frame clones, and not every one. The repertoire holds about 100,000 clones, with roughly 87% as singletons. The specimen was peripheral blood, collected on day 0 of AZD1222 vaccination. The receptor comes from an adult in good health. The chain couples TRBV6-5 to TRBJ2-5; TRBD2 matches at 11 bases. CDR3 sequence reads: CASRIAGGFQETQYF. CDR3 DNA: TGTGCCAGCAGGATAGCGGGAGGGTTCCAAGAGACCCAGTACTTC.